What follows are 6 T cell receptor beta chains derived from one specimen sequenced in a study of blood T cell repertoires in COVID-19. Clones were sequenced by immunoSEQ multiplex PCR, and TCRdb holds only the in-frame ones, with some missing. The profile shows around 140,000 clones, around 81% of them singletons. Sequenced material: peripheral blood. These receptors were taken from an older woman with active or convalescent COVID-19.

This clone turned up a few times. J is TRBJ1-1 and V is TRBV29-1; a possible D gene is TRBD1 (5 bases). The CDR3 runs 14 residues. Trimming pared 6 bases from V and 4 bases from J, leaving 18 bases between. Germline-derived CDR1 and CDR2 are SQVTM and ANQGSEA. CDR3 nucleotide sequence: TGCAGCGTAGCCGGTACCTTAGACAGCACTGAAGCTTTCTTT. It yields the protein CSVAGTLDSTEAFF. Using reference TRBV29-1 and TRBJ1-1 for the parts outside the CDR3, the full variable domain is SAVISQKPSRDICQRGTSLTIQCQVDSQVTMMFWYRQQPGQSLTLIATANQGSEATYESGFVIDKFPISRPNLTFSTLTVSNMSPEDSSIYLCSVAGTLDSTEAFFGQGTRLTVV.

The V gene is TRBV27, the J gene TRBJ2-1; 7 nucleotides agree with TRBD2. The CDR3 has 16 residues. Germline assignment: CDR1 MNHEY and CDR2 SMNVEV (reference sequence). J lost 0 bases, V lost 7 bases, and 9 bases had no gene match. Here the CDR3 reads CASIPTSESSYNEQFF. CDR3 nucleotide sequence: TGTGCCAGCATCCCCACTAGCGAGAGCTCCTACAATGAGCAGTTCTTC.

The chain recombines TRBV4-1 with TRBJ2-7; 7 positions match TRBD1. CDR3 size: 15 residues. Germline V gene lookup returns CDR1 MGHRA and CDR2 YSYEKL. V shed 1 base and J 3 bases; nucleotides not matched to a gene: 6. The CDR3 protein is CASSQVQGSNYEQYV. The DNA for the CDR3 is TGCGCCAGCAGCCAAGTACAGGGGTCCAACTACGAGCAGTACGTC.

The V and J genes are TRBV9 and TRBJ1-3; possible D gene TRBD1, 6 bases. The CDR3 has 14 amino acids. V was clipped by 4 bases and J by 0 bases, with 8 bases between them. Germline CDR1 SGDLS, CDR2 YYNGEE. CDR3 nucleotide sequence: TGTGCCAGCAGCCAGGACAGCTCTGGAAACACCATATATTTT. Protein: CASSQDSSGNTIYF.

This chain joins TRBV28 and TRBJ1-2; the D is unclear. Trimming cost V 0 bases and J 6 bases, with 11 bases left between them. The CDR3 has 14 amino acids. CDR1 MDHEN and CDR2 SYDVKM come from the germline V gene. The CDR3 bases are TGTGCCAGCAGTTTATGGGTCGGTTCGGATGGCTACACCTTC. It is translated as CASSLWVGSDGYTF.

This clone was counted between two and nine times. The V call is TRBV2, the J call TRBJ2-3; TRBD2 might be the D (6 bases). This CDR3 is built from 16 residues. V shed 4 bases and J shed 0 bases, with 14 bases lying between them. The germline V gene encodes CDR1 SNHLY and CDR2 FYNNEI. The CDR3 here is CASSVRPLASTDTQYF. CDR3 nucleotide sequence: TGTGCCAGCAGTGTACGTCCCCTAGCGAGCACAGATACGCAGTATTTT.